Reported below is one TCR beta chain. Its antigen is not known. Germline CDR1 GTSNPN, CDR2 SVGIG (reference sequence). This CDR3 is built from 16 residues. V was clipped by 2 bases and J by 5 bases; unmatched bases: 8. Donors likely had unrecorded immune exposures despite being nominally healthy when sampled. This specimen belongs to a study of cytomegalovirus exposure and HLA in healthy donors. Findings and limits, study-wide: A cluster of highly shared sequence variants was likely a sequencing artifact. Reports showed the classifier diagnosing cytomegalovirus status with high specificity and sensitivity.

With 60 Vbeta and 13 Jbeta primers, the PCR was carried out. Assay used: immunoSEQ multiplex PCR; TCRdb lists only in-frame clones, some missing. The sample includes some 90,000 clones, approximately 70% of them seen just once. Sequencing input: PBMCs. This rearrangement joins TRBV30 to TRBJ2-3, with 12 positions matching TRBD2. The receptor's source is a man aged 45-65 years in good health and CMV-seronegative. The CDR3 DNA reads as TGTGCCTGGAGTCCAGGGACTAGCGGGCTAGGAGATACGCAGTATTTT. Translated, it gives CAWSPGTSGLGDTQYF.